The clone carrying this T cell receptor (beta chain) was recorded many times. As yet, its antigen is unknown. These data come from a study of spatial heterogeneity in lung cancer. General study findings and limits: Detection of ubiquitous tumor TCRs in blood was higher at resection than follow-up.

TCRdb ran MiXCR on the 5' RACE reads and lists one entry per CDR3 protein. The repertoire holds approximately 66,000 distinct CDR3 sequences, with about 6.6% as singletons. The trim removed 2 bases at V and 9 bases at J, leaving 9 bases unmatched. The germline gives CDR1 SEHNR, CDR2 FQNEAQ (reference sequence). The CDR3 loop spans 15 amino acids. The time point denotes: sample taken at primary tumor resection. 55 to 80 TRACERx patients with early, untreated non-small cell lung cancer donated samples. This TCR derives from a female donor with early-stage non-small cell lung cancer. The chain is built from TRBV7-9 and TRBJ2-1, with TRBD2 matching 8 bases. The input for sequencing was PBMCs, taken at surgery. The CDR3 nucleotides read TGTGCCAGCAGCTTATACCGGGAGGGCAGGTTTGAGCAGTTCTTC. This gives the protein CASSLYREGRFEQFF.